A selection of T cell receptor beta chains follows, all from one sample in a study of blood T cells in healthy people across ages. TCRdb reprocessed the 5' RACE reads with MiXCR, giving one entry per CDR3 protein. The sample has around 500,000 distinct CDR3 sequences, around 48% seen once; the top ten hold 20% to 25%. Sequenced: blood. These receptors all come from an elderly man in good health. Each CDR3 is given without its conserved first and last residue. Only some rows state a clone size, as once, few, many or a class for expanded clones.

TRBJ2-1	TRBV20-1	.	SATQLAGLETQF
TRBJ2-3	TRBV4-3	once	ASSQDRPGRSTDTQY
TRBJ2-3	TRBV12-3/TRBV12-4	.	ASRFGTDTQY
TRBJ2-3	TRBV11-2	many	ASSAGTGSTDTQY
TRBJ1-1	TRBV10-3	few	AISERGPDTEAF
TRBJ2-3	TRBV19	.	ASSHPGRGADTQY
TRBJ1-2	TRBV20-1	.	SARAASANYGYT
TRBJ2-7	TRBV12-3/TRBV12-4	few	ACSGGSTYEQY
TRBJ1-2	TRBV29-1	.	GAELDRGRHYT
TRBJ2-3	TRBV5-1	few	ASSRRDRATDTQY
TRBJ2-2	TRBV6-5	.	ASSSLLRPGELF
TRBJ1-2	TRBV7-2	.	ASSLFSGNGYT
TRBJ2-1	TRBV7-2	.	AGSPSGEQF
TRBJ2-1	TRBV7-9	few	ASSPIGTAYNEQF
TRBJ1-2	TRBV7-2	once	ASSWRDPGGGYT
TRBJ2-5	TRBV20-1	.	SARDGGVQETQY
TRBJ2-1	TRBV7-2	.	ASSLGGGANNEQF
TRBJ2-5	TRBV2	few	ASTRDRGSSRQETQY
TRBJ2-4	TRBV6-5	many	ASQRDLAKNIQY
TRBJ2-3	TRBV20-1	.	SAPTGLASSDTQY
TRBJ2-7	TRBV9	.	ASSTNTRAEQY
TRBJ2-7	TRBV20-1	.	SAVGPGYEQY
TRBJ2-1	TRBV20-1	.	NAGNPGQGFNEQF
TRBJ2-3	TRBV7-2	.	ATGTGLGLTTDTQY
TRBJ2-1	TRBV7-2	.	ASSLVRGTYNEQF
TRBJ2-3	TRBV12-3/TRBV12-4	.	ASKIGANPSDTQY
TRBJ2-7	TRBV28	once	ASSRMTGGSYEQY
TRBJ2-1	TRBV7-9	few	ASSPPGLAVHNERF
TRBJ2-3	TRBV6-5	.	ASSYQLLAGGLFSTDTQY
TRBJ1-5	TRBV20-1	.	SARDRISNQPQH
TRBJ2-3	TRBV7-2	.	ASRMGLAGGTDTQY
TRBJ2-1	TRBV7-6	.	ASIKNPIGRGASEQF
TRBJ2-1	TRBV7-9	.	ASSLGGDSDNEQF